These T cell receptor beta chains were read from a single sample in a study of early T cells in non-severe SARS-CoV-2 infection. TCRdb independently ran MiXCR on the 5' RACE reads; one entry per CDR3 protein. The sample has approximately 64,000 distinct CDR3 sequences, about 17% seen once. This material consisted of whole blood, taken at baseline. The receptor set was obtained from an adult who was a healthcare worker with PCR-confirmed SARS-CoV-2 infection or an uninfected control (not recorded which). The CDR3 runs from the conserved cysteine through the conserved F or W. Fields, in order: CDR3 DNA, CDR3 protein, clone size, D gene, V gene, J gene. A D gene is named only where the DNA matches it firmly. Rows may omit the clone size; those that give it use once, few, many or a size class.

DNA: TGCAGTGCTGAAGCGGATAGCACAGATACGCAGTATTTT; CDR3: CSAEADSTDTQYF; size: .; D: .; V: TRBV20-1; J: TRBJ2-3
DNA: TGTGCCAGCAGCTTAGCCCCGCCGGGACAGTTAAAGAGGACTGAAGCTTTCTTT; CDR3: CASSLAPPGQLKRTEAFF; size: .; D: TRBD1; V: TRBV7-2; J: TRBJ1-1
DNA: TGCAGTGCAAACAGGGCTTACGGGGAGCTGTTTTTT; CDR3: CSANRAYGELFF; size: few; D: .; V: TRBV20-1; J: TRBJ2-2
DNA: TGTGCCAGCAGTGAATCTAGCCAAAGGACACGCTCTGGGGCCAACGTCCTGACTTTC; CDR3: CASSESSQRTRSGANVLTF; size: .; D: .; V: TRBV2; J: TRBJ2-6
DNA: TGTGCCAGCAGCTCTCTAGTCTACGAGCAGTACTTC; CDR3: CASSSLVYEQYF; size: .; D: .; V: TRBV7-6; J: TRBJ2-7
DNA: TGTGCCACCAGCAGAGATCCCAATCAGGGGGTGCGATCACCCCTCCACTTT; CDR3: CATSRDPNQGVRSPLHF; size: .; D: TRBD1; V: TRBV15; J: TRBJ1-6
DNA: TGTGCCAGCATGAAACCTCTGGGCTATGGCTACACCTTC; CDR3: CASMKPLGYGYTF; size: .; D: .; V: TRBV28; J: TRBJ1-2
DNA: TGTGCCAGCAGTTCCGGCAACTTTTATAATTCACCCCTCCACTTT; CDR3: CASSSGNFYNSPLHF; size: .; D: .; V: TRBV27; J: TRBJ1-6
DNA: TGTGCCAGCAGTTTAGGGGCAGGAGAACAGCCCCAGCATTTT; CDR3: CASSLGAGEQPQHF; size: .; D: .; V: TRBV28; J: TRBJ1-5
DNA: TGCAGTGGCAAAAAAACGGGGGCGAACACTGAAGCTTTCTTT; CDR3: CSGKKTGANTEAFF; size: .; D: .; V: TRBV20-1; J: TRBJ1-1
DNA: TGTGCCAGCAGAGCGGCGGGGGCATCAGATACGCAGTATTTT; CDR3: CASRAAGASDTQYF; size: many; D: .; V: TRBV7-8; J: TRBJ2-3
DNA: TGTGCCAGCAGCTTACAGGGGGATGAGCAGTTCTTC; CDR3: CASSLQGDEQFF; size: many; D: TRBD1; V: TRBV7-9; J: TRBJ2-1
DNA: TGTGCCAGCAGCTTGGGCGGAATCACAGATACGCAGTATTTT; CDR3: CASSLGGITDTQYF; size: .; D: .; V: TRBV7-9; J: TRBJ2-3
DNA: TGTGCCAGCAGCCAGATAGCGGGGGATAGAGATACGCAGTATTTT; CDR3: CASSQIAGDRDTQYF; size: few; D: TRBD2; V: TRBV11-2; J: TRBJ2-3
DNA: TGTGCCATCAGTATGCGGGATAGCGGGATCACCTACGAGCAGTACTTC; CDR3: CAISMRDSGITYEQYF; size: few; D: TRBD2; V: TRBV10-3; J: TRBJ2-7
DNA: TGCGCCAGCAGCCAAGGACTAGCGGGAGGCCAAAGCTCCTACAATGAGCAGTTCTTC; CDR3: CASSQGLAGGQSSYNEQFF; size: .; D: TRBD2; V: TRBV4-3; J: TRBJ2-1
DNA: TGCAGTGCTAGAGAAGGGGACCCGCGAAACACCATATATTTT; CDR3: CSAREGDPRNTIYF; size: few; D: .; V: TRBV20-1; J: TRBJ1-3
DNA: TGTGCCAGCAACTTACGCGCGCGAACCCTCACAGATACGCAGTATTTT; CDR3: CASNLRARTLTDTQYF; size: .; D: .; V: TRBV7-8; J: TRBJ2-3
DNA: TGTGCCAGCAGCTTCTCACCGACAGTCTCGCGTGGAGAAGCTTTCTTT; CDR3: CASSFSPTVSRGEAFF; size: .; D: .; V: TRBV9; J: TRBJ1-1
DNA: TGTGCCAGCAGGACCTATACGACCCGACTCCACTTT; CDR3: CASRTYTTRLHF; size: .; D: .; V: TRBV27; J: TRBJ1-6
DNA: TGTGCCAGCAGCCCCACTAGCGGAAGCACAGATACGCAGTATTTT; CDR3: CASSPTSGSTDTQYF; size: few; D: TRBD2; V: TRBV11-2; J: TRBJ2-3
DNA: TGTGCCAGCAGCCCAGACTTCAATCAGCCCCAGCATTTT; CDR3: CASSPDFNQPQHF; size: few; D: .; V: TRBV7-2; J: TRBJ1-5